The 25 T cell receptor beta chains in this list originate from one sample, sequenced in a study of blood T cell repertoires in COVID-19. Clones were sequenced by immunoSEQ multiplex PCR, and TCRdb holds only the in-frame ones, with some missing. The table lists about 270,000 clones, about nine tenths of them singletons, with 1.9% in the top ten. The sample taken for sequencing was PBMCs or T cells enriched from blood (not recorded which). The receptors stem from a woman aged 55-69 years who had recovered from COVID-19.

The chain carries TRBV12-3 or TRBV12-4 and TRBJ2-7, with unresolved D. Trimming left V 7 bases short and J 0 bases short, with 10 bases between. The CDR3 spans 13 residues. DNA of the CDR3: TGTGCCAGCACTCCCACAAACTCCTACGAGCAGTACTTC. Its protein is CASTPTNSYEQYF.

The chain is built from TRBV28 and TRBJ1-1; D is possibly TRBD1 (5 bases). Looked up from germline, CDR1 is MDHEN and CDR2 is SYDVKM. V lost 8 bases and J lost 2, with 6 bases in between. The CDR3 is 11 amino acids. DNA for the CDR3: TGTGCCAGCGACAGAAACACTGAAGCTTTCTTT. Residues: CASDRNTEAFF.

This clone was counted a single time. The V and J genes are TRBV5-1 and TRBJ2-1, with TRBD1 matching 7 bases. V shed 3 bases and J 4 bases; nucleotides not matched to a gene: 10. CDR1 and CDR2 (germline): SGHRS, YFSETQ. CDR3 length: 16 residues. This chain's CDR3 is CASSYLTGEPYNEQFF. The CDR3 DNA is TGCGCCAGCAGCTACCTAACAGGGGAACCGTACAATGAGCAGTTCTTC.

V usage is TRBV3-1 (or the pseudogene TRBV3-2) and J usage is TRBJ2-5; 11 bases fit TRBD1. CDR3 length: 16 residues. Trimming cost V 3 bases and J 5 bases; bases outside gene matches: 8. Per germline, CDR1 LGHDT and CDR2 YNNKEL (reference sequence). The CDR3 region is CASSHRTGGWGETQYF. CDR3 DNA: TGTGCCAGCAGCCACCGGACAGGGGGCTGGGGTGAGACCCAGTACTTC.

CDR3 in amino acids: CASSPGDSLEGETQYF. CDR3 in DNA: TGCGCCAGCAGCCCGGGGGACAGTCTCGAGGGGGAGACCCAGTACTTC. The gene calls are TRBV5-1 and TRBJ2-5; a weak D match, TRBD1 (7 bases). The CDR3 extends over 16 amino acids. The germline V gene encodes CDR1 SGHRS and CDR2 YFSETQ. V was clipped by 4 bases and J by 5 bases, with 21 bases between them.

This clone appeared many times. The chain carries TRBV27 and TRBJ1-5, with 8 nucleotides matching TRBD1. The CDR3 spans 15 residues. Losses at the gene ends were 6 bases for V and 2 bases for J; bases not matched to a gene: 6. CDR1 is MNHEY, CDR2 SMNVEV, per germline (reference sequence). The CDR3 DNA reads TGTGCCAGCAGGCGGCTGACAGGGGGCAATCAGCCCCAGCATTTT. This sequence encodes CASRRLTGGNQPQHF.

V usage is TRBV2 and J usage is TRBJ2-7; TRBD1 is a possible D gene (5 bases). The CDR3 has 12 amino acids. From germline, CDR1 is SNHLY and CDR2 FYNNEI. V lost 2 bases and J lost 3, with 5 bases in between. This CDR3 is CASSEQGYEQYF. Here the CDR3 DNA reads TGTGCCAGCAGTGAACAGGGCTACGAGCAGTACTTC.

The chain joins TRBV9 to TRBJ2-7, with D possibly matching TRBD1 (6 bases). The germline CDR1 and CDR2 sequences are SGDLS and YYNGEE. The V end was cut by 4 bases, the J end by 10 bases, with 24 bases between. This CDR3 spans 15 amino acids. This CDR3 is CASSSHNVETGIQYF. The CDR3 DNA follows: TGTGCCAGCAGCTCTCATAACGTGGAAACAGGGATCCAGTACTTC.

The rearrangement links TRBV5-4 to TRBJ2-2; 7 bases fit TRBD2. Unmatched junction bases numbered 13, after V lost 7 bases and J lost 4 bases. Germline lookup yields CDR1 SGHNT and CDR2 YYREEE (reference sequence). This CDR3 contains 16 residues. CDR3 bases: TGTGCCAGCTCCCCTGGTTGGGTAGCGGGCACCGGGGAGCTGTTTTTT. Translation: CASSPGWVAGTGELFF. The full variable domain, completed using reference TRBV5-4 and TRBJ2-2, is ETGVTQSPTHLIKTRGQQVTLRCSSQSGHNTVSWYQQALGQGPQFIFQYYREEENGRGNFPPRFSGLQFPNYSSELNVNALELDDSALYLCASSPGWVAGTGELFFGEGSRLTVL.

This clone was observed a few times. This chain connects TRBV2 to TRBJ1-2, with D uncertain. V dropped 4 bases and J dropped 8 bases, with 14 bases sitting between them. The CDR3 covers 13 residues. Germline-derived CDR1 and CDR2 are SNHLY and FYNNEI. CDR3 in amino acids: CASSVEGPGGYTF. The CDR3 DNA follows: TGTGCCAGCAGTGTTGAAGGCCCGGGGGGCTACACCTTC. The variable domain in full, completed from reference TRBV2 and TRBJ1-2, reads EPEVTQTPSHQVTQMGQEVILRCVPISNHLYFYWYRQILGQKVEFLVSFYNNEISEKSEIFDDQFSVERPDGSNFTLKIRSTKLEDSAMYFCASSVEGPGGYTFGSGTRLTVV.

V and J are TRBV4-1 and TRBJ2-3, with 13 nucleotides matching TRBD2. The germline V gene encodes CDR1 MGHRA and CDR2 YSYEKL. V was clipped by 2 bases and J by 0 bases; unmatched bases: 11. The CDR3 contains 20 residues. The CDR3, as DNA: TGCGCCAGCAGCCAACTTCTCGCGGGACTAGCGGGGACTAGCACAGATACGCAGTATTTT. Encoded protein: CASSQLLAGLAGTSTDTQYF.

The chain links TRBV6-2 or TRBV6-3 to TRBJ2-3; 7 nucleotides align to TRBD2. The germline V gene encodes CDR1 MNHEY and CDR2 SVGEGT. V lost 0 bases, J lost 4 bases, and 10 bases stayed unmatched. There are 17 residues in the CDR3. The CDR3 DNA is TGTGCCAGCAGTTACTCGGGGCTAGCGGTTCAACCAGATACGCAGTATTTT. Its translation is CASSYSGLAVQPDTQYF.

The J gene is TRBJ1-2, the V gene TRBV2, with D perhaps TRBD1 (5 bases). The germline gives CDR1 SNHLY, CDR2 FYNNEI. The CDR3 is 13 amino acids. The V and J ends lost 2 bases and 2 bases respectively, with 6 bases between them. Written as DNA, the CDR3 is TGTGCCAGCAGTGAAAGGGGAAACTATGGCTACACCTTC. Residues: CASSERGNYGYTF.

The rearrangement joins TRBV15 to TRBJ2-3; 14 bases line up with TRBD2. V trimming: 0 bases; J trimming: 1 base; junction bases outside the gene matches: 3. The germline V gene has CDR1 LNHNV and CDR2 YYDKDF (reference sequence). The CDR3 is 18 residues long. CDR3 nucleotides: TGTGCCACCAGCAGAGATAGGGGACTAGCGGGAGGCACAGATACGCAGTATTTT. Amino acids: CATSRDRGLAGGTDTQYF.

The CDR3: CASSRGLAGEGETQYF. The CDR3 nucleotides are TGTGCCAGCAGCCGCGGATTAGCGGGAGAGGGAGAGACCCAGTACTTC. The chain uses TRBV7-2 and TRBJ2-5; 9 nucleotides agree with TRBD2. Unmatched junction bases numbered 11, after V lost 5 bases and J lost 4 bases. This CDR3 is built from 16 residues. CDR1 and CDR2 from the germline V gene are SGHTA and FQGNSA.

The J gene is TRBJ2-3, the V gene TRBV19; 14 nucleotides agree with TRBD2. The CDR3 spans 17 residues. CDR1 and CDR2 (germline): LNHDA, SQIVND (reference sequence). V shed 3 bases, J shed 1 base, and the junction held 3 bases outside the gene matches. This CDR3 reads CASSIWGLAGGTDTQYF. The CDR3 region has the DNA TGTGCCAGTAGTATTTGGGGACTAGCGGGAGGCACAGATACGCAGTATTTT. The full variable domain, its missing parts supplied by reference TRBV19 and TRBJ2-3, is DGGITQSPKYLFRKEGQNVTLSCEQNLNHDAMYWYRQDPGQGLRLIYYSQIVNDFQKGDIAEGYSVSREKKESFPLTVTSAQKNPTAFYLCASSIWGLAGGTDTQYFGPGTRLTVL.

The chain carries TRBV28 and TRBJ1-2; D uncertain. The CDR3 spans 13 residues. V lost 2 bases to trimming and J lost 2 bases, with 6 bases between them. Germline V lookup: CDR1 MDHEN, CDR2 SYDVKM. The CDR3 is CASSLGRNYGYTF. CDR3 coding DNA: TGTGCCAGCAGTTTAGGCAGAAACTATGGCTACACCTTC.

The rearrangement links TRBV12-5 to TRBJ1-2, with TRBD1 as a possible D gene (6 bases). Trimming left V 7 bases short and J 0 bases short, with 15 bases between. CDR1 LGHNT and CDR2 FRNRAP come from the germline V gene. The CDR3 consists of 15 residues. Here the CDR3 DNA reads TGTGCTAGTGTCCAGGGGAGAAAAGCTAACTATGGCTACACCTTC. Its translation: CASVQGRKANYGYTF.

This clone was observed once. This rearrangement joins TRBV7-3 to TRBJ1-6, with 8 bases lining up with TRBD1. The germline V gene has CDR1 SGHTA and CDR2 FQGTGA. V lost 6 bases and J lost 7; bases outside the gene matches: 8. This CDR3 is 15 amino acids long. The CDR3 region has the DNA TGTGCCAGCAGTTTCGGGACAGGTTACAATTCACCCCTCCACTTT. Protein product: CASSFGTGYNSPLHF. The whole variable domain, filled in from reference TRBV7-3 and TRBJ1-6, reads GAGVSQTPSNKVTEKGKYVELRCDPISGHTALYWYRQSLGQGPEFLIYFQGTGAADDSGLPNDRFFAVRPEGSVSTLKIQRTERGDSAVYLCASSFGTGYNSPLHFGNGTRLTVT.

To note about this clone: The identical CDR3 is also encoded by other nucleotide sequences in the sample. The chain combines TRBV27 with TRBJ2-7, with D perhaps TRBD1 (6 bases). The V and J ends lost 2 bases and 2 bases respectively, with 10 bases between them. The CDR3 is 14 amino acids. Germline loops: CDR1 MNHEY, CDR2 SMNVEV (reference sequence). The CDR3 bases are TGTGCCAGCAGTTTACTACAGGGCGCCTACGAGCAGTACTTC. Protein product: CASSLLQGAYEQYF.

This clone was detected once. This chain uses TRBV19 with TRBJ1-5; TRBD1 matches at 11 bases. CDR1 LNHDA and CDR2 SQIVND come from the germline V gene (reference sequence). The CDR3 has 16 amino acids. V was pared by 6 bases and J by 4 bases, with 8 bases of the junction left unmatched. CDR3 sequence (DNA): TGTGCCAGTAGAGGGACAGGGGGATTTGGGAATCAGCCCCAGCATTTT. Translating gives CASRGTGGFGNQPQHF.

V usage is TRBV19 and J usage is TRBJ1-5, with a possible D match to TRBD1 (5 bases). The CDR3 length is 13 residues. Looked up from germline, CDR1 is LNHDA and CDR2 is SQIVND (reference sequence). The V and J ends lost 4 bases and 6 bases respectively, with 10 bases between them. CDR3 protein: CASSRGQGQPQHF. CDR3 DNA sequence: TGTGCCAGTAGTAGGGGCCAGGGTCAGCCCCAGCATTTT.

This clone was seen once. CDR3 region: CSVRSQYNEQFF. The CDR3 DNA reads TGCAGCGTTCGTTCACAGTACAATGAGCAGTTCTTC. The V and J genes are TRBV29-1 and TRBJ2-1; D gene unclear. The CDR3 loop spans 12 amino acids. Between the trimmed V and J ends, which lost 5 bases and 4 bases, there was a span of 9 bases. Germline CDR1 SQVTM, CDR2 ANQGSEA.

CDR3 DNA sequence: TGTGCCTGGAGTGTAGCCGGACAGGGGAATTCACCCCTCCACTTT. Protein product: CAWSVAGQGNSPLHF. The V and J genes are TRBV30 and TRBJ1-6, with 9 bases matching TRBD1. Germline CDR1 GTSNPN, CDR2 SVGIG (reference sequence). V was clipped by 0 bases and J by 7 bases; unmatched bases: 4. This CDR3 is 15 amino acids long.

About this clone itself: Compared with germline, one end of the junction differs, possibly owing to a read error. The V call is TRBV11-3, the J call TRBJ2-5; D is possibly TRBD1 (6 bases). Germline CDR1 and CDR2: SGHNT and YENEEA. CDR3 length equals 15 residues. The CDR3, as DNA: TGTGCCAGCAGCTTAGAAGAAGTAGGGGGAGTAGGGAGAGACTTC. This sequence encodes CASSLEEVGGVGRDF.